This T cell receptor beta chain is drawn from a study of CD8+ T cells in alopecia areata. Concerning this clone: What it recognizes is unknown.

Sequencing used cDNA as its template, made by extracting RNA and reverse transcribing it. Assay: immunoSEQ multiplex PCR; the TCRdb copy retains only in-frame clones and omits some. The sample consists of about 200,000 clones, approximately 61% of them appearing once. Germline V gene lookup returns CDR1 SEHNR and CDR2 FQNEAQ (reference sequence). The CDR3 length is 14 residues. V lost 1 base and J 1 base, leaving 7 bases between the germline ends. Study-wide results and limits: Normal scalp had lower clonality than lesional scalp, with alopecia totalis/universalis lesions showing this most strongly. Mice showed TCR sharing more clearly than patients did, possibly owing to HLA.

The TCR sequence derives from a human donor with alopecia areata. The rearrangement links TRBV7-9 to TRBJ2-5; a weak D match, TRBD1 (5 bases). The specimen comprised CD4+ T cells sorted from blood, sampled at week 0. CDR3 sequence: CASSLETVQETQYF. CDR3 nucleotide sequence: TGTGCCAGCAGCTTAGAGACAGTCCAAGAGACCCAGTACTTC.